Listed below are T cell receptor beta chains from one sample, sequenced in a study of cytomegalovirus exposure and HLA in healthy donors. Sequencing used immunoSEQ multiplex PCR; TCRdb keeps in-frame clones, though not all of them. The repertoire holds roughly 110,000 clones, with around 89% as singletons. The sequencing input was PBMCs. Receptors were obtained from a woman aged 18-30 years in good health and CMV-seropositive. CDR3s include the opening cysteine and the closing phenylalanine or tryptophan. A D gene is named only where the DNA matches it firmly. Size values are once, few and many counts, or a class for expanded clones, and some rows have none.

clone size: -; J gene: TRBJ1-2; D gene: -; V gene: TRBV7-8; CDR3 DNA: TGTGCCAGCAGCTTAGCGCTAGTGGGGGCCAACTATGGCTACACCTTC; CDR3 protein: CASSLALVGANYGYTF
clone size: -; J gene: TRBJ1-5; D gene: TRBD1; V gene: TRBV4-2; CDR3 DNA: TGTGCCAGCAGCCCCCGGGACAGGGACAATCAGCCCCAGCATTTT; CDR3 protein: CASSPRDRDNQPQHF
clone size: -; J gene: TRBJ2-1; D gene: -; V gene: TRBV11-3; CDR3 DNA: TGTGCCAGCAGAAGCGCCAGGGGTGGTGAGCAGTTCTTC; CDR3 protein: CASRSARGGEQFF
clone size: -; J gene: TRBJ2-1; D gene: TRBD1; V gene: TRBV28; CDR3 DNA: TGTGCCAGCAGTACATACAGGGGTCCTACCCCCTACAATGAGCAGTTCTTC; CDR3 protein: CASSTYRGPTPYNEQFF
clone size: once; J gene: TRBJ2-2; D gene: -; V gene: TRBV2; CDR3 DNA: TGTGCCAGCAGTAAAGGAAGGGAGGTCACCGGGGAGCTGTTTTTT; CDR3 protein: CASSKGREVTGELFF
clone size: -; J gene: TRBJ1-1; D gene: -; V gene: TRBV5-1; CDR3 DNA: TGCGCCAGCAGCAAAGACATGGTCGCTGAAGCTTTCTTT; CDR3 protein: CASSKDMVAEAFF
clone size: -; J gene: TRBJ1-2; D gene: -; V gene: TRBV9; CDR3 DNA: TGTGCCAGCAGCGTCGACCACGACAGTCCCTATGGCTACACCTTC; CDR3 protein: CASSVDHDSPYGYTF
clone size: once; J gene: TRBJ2-3; D gene: TRBD2; V gene: TRBV9; CDR3 DNA: TGTGCCAGCAGCGTAGGGGTCGGCGGGGGGGCGCACACAGATACGCAGTATTTT; CDR3 protein: CASSVGVGGGAHTDTQYF
clone size: -; J gene: TRBJ1-2; D gene: TRBD1; V gene: TRBV19; CDR3 DNA: TGTGCCAGTAGCCTACAGGGGGACTATGGCTACACCTTC; CDR3 protein: CASSLQGDYGYTF
clone size: -; J gene: TRBJ1-6; D gene: -; V gene: TRBV4-1; CDR3 DNA: TGCGCCAGCAGCCAAGACACAGGCTATAATTCACCCCTCCACTTT; CDR3 protein: CASSQDTGYNSPLHF
clone size: -; J gene: TRBJ1-2; D gene: TRBD1; V gene: TRBV11-1; CDR3 DNA: TGTGCCAGCAGCTTGCCGGGACAGGGTCTCTATGGCTACACCTTC; CDR3 protein: CASSLPGQGLYGYTF
clone size: -; J gene: TRBJ1-1; D gene: -; V gene: TRBV4-1; CDR3 DNA: TGCGCCAGCAGCCCAGACCAGGGTGGGACTGAAGCTTTCTTT; CDR3 protein: CASSPDQGGTEAFF
clone size: -; J gene: TRBJ1-2; D gene: -; V gene: TRBV9; CDR3 DNA: TGTGCCAGCAGCGTAGCTGCTAACTATGGCTACACCTTC; CDR3 protein: CASSVAANYGYTF
clone size: -; J gene: TRBJ1-4; D gene: -; V gene: TRBV28; CDR3 DNA: TGTGCCAGCAGTGGTGGGGGGGCGAGGGAAAAACTGTTTTTT; CDR3 protein: CASSGGGAREKLFF
clone size: -; J gene: TRBJ1-4; D gene: -; V gene: TRBV19; CDR3 DNA: TGTGCCAGCGGCTCGGGGACACTAGAAAAACTGTTTTTT; CDR3 protein: CASGSGTLEKLFF
clone size: -; J gene: TRBJ1-5; D gene: TRBD1; V gene: TRBV10-3; CDR3 DNA: TGTGCCATCAGTCCGGACAGGGAAGACCAGCCCCAGCATTTT; CDR3 protein: CAISPDREDQPQHF
clone size: -; J gene: TRBJ1-4; D gene: -; V gene: TRBV19; CDR3 DNA: TGTGCCAGTGGGGCTGAAAAACTGTTTTTT; CDR3 protein: CASGAEKLFF
clone size: -; J gene: TRBJ1-1; D gene: TRBD1; V gene: TRBV2; CDR3 DNA: TGTGCCAGCAGTGGAAGGGCAGGGGGCCTAAGGACTGAAGCTTTCTTT; CDR3 protein: CASSGRAGGLRTEAFF
clone size: -; J gene: TRBJ1-2; D gene: -; V gene: TRBV5-1; CDR3 DNA: TGCGCCAGCTCGGTCAGGAATTTTAACTATGGCTACACCTTC; CDR3 protein: CASSVRNFNYGYTF
clone size: -; J gene: TRBJ2-2; D gene: TRBD2; V gene: TRBV27; CDR3 DNA: TGTGCCAGCAGTTCCCTCCGGGACTATCCCAAAACTGGGGAGCTGTTTTTT; CDR3 protein: CASSSLRDYPKTGELFF
clone size: -; J gene: TRBJ2-3; D gene: -; V gene: TRBV11-3; CDR3 DNA: TGTGCCAGCAGCTCCCCTAAGAGCGGTACTAGCACAGATACGCAGTATTTT; CDR3 protein: CASSSPKSGTSTDTQYF
clone size: -; J gene: TRBJ2-3; D gene: TRBD1; V gene: TRBV2; CDR3 DNA: TGTGCCAGCAGTGACGAACTCTACAGGGGGAGCACAGATACGCAGTATTTT; CDR3 protein: CASSDELYRGSTDTQYF
clone size: -; J gene: TRBJ2-3; D gene: -; V gene: TRBV6-4; CDR3 DNA: TGTGCCAGCAGTCCCGGACTGGCTAGCACAGATACGCAGTATTTT; CDR3 protein: CASSPGLASTDTQYF
clone size: -; J gene: TRBJ1-5; D gene: -; V gene: TRBV4-1; CDR3 DNA: TGCGCCAGCAGCCTACGAGGTGACCAGCCCCAGCATTTT; CDR3 protein: CASSLRGDQPQHF
clone size: -; J gene: TRBJ1-5; D gene: -; V gene: TRBV11-2; CDR3 DNA: TGTGCCAGCAGCGCCGGGCCGGAGGGAAGCAATCAGCCCCAGCATTTT; CDR3 protein: CASSAGPEGSNQPQHF
clone size: -; J gene: TRBJ2-7; D gene: TRBD1; V gene: TRBV6-5; CDR3 DNA: TGTGCCAGCAGCAATCCGGGACAGGGTTACTACGAGCAGTACTTC; CDR3 protein: CASSNPGQGYYEQYF
clone size: -; J gene: TRBJ1-4; D gene: -; V gene: TRBV5-5; CDR3 DNA: TGTGCCAGCAGCTTGGGAGGGATTGCTGAAAAACTGTTTTTT; CDR3 protein: CASSLGGIAEKLFF
clone size: -; J gene: TRBJ2-1; D gene: TRBD1; V gene: TRBV7-9; CDR3 DNA: TGTGCCAGCAGCCCGCCGACAGGGGATGGTTACAATGAGCAGTTCTTC; CDR3 protein: CASSPPTGDGYNEQFF
clone size: -; J gene: TRBJ2-2; D gene: TRBD2; V gene: TRBV28; CDR3 DNA: TGTGCCAGCTCCAGCGGGGCGAACACCGGGGAGCTGTTTTTT; CDR3 protein: CASSSGANTGELFF
clone size: -; J gene: TRBJ1-4; D gene: -; V gene: TRBV6-5; CDR3 DNA: TGTGCCAGCGGGCAGGGCCCTGAAAAACTGTTTTTT; CDR3 protein: CASGQGPEKLFF
clone size: once; J gene: TRBJ2-7; D gene: -; V gene: TRBV10-2; CDR3 DNA: TGCGCCAGCACCGACTTATACCTCAACTACGAGCAGTACTTC; CDR3 protein: CASTDLYLNYEQYF